This TCR beta chain was retrieved from a study of T cell repertoires in cytomegalovirus infection. The wider study: TCR beta signatures that were public indicated CMV infection and matching HLA type.

The germline gives CDR1 SGHTA, CDR2 FQGNSA. The CDR3 loop spans 14 amino acids. With 3 bases clipped from V and 8 bases from J, the junction kept 9 bases outside the gene matches. Using its own MiXCR run on the reads, TCRdb lists one record per CDR3 protein. The table lists about 310,000 distinct CDR3 sequences, around a sixth of them singletons. Study outcomes and limitations: HLA-C-restricted CMV-specific TCR beta clonotypes were dominant in the ex vivo response. The cumulative frequency of public TCR beta families identified carriers of CMV plus the relevant HLA.

In this sample, this clonotype turned up many times. The antigen is not known. Sequences were obtained from PBMCs. This sequence joins TRBV7-2 and TRBJ1-2, with TRBD1 matching 7 bases. This TCR came from a human donor in good health (CMV status not recorded). Some clones in this sample may be carry-over from other donors' samples. CDR3 nucleotide sequence: TGTGCCAGCAGCTTTGAAGGGGGCGACGGCGGCTACACCTTC. Translation: CASSFEGGDGGYTF.